These T cell receptor beta chains were read from a single sample in a study of shared clonotypes between healthy human individuals. The data were produced by immunoSEQ multiplex PCR, yet TCRdb's version contains in-frame clones alone and is incomplete. Of roughly 220,000 clones listed, 60% to 80% are singletons. Material: memory CD4+ T cells sorted from blood. The receptors were sampled from a man younger than 45 in good health. CDR3s include the opening cysteine and the closing phenylalanine or tryptophan. A D gene is named only where the DNA matches it firmly. Rows may omit the clone size; those that give it use once, few, many or a size class.

clone_size	d_call	v_call	j_call	cdr3_aa	cdr3_nt
few	-	TRBV10-3	TRBJ1-1	CAISESLGLGGNTEAFF	TGTGCCATCAGTGAGTCGTTGGGGCTGGGAGGGAACACTGAAGCTTTCTTT
many	TRBD1	TRBV5-4	TRBJ2-2	CASSSRDSNTGELFF	TGTGCCAGCAGCTCCCGGGACAGTAACACCGGGGAGCTGTTTTTT
-	TRBD2	TRBV28	TRBJ2-3	CASSFREGRGTDTQYF	TGTGCCAGCAGTTTTAGGGAGGGCCGAGGCACAGATACGCAGTATTTT
-	-	TRBV28	TRBJ1-5	CASRPGLNQPQHF	TGTGCCAGCAGACCGGGACTTAATCAGCCCCAGCATTTT
-	-	TRBV9	TRBJ2-3	CASSLESRTDTQYF	TGTGCCAGCAGCCTGGAAAGCCGCACAGATACGCAGTATTTT
few	-	TRBV11-3	TRBJ2-7	CASSQNGIVQYF	TGTGCCAGCAGCCAGAACGGGATCGTGCAGTACTTC
few	TRBD1	TRBV6-5	TRBJ2-7	CASRLNPGQGREQYF	TGTGCCAGCAGACTCAATCCGGGACAGGGCCGGGAGCAGTACTTC
-	-	TRBV10-3	TRBJ1-1	CAIRMVDRSGEAFF	TGTGCCATCAGGATGGTAGACAGATCGGGTGAAGCTTTCTTT
-	-	TRBV5-8	TRBJ2-7	CASSLFGTADWYEQYF	TGTGCCAGCAGCTTATTCGGGACTGCTGATTGGTACGAGCAGTACTTC
-	-	TRBV18	TRBJ2-3	CASSVVSDTQYF	TGTGCCAGCTCAGTAGTGTCGGATACGCAGTATTTT
-	-	TRBV11-2	TRBJ2-3	CASSLLSSGNTDTQYF	TGTGCCAGCAGCTTACTCTCCAGCGGAAACACAGATACGCAGTATTTT
-	TRBD1	TRBV6-4	TRBJ1-1	CASRPDRGRRTEAFF	TGTGCCAGCAGACCGGACAGGGGGCGTCGAACTGAAGCTTTCTTT
once	-	TRBV28	TRBJ1-3	CASRPLTDTSGNTIYF	TGTGCCAGCAGACCCCTGACAGATACCTCTGGAAACACCATATATTTT
-	-	TRBV9	TRBJ2-3	CASSVLASTDTQYF	TGTGCCAGCAGCGTACTAGCGAGCACAGATACGCAGTATTTT
-	-	TRBV29-1	TRBJ2-5	CSEQRGETQYF	TGCAGCGAACAAAGGGGTGAGACCCAGTACTTC
-	-	TRBV7-4	TRBJ2-2	CASSSRHTGELFF	TGTGCCAGCAGTTCCCGACACACCGGGGAGCTGTTTTTT
-	-	TRBV5-1	TRBJ1-4	CASRAGHEKLFF	TGCGCCAGCAGGGCAGGTCACGAAAAACTGTTTTTT
-	-	TRBV9	TRBJ1-4	CASSVGPYPNEKLFF	TGTGCCAGCAGCGTTGGACCGTACCCCAATGAAAAACTGTTTTTT
-	-	TRBV19	TRBJ2-2	CASKQTRADTGELFF	TGTGCCAGTAAACAGACGAGAGCAGACACCGGGGAGCTGTTTTTT
-	TRBD2	TRBV11-2	TRBJ2-1	CASSFLREGGEQFF	TGTGCCAGCAGCTTCCTACGGGAGGGCGGTGAGCAGTTCTTC
few	-	TRBV5-5	TRBJ2-5	CASSLGGRRQETQYF	TGTGCCAGCAGCTTGGGGGGCCGCCGGCAAGAGACCCAGTACTTC
-	TRBD1	TRBV19	TRBJ1-5	CASSPTRTGEGQPQHF	TGTGCCAGTAGTCCTACCAGGACAGGGGAAGGTCAGCCCCAGCATTTT
many	TRBD1	TRBV6-1	TRBJ1-1	CASSGEGAGTEAFF	TGTGCCAGCAGTGGGGAGGGGGCAGGCACTGAAGCTTTCTTT
-	-	TRBV11-2	TRBJ2-2	CASSFFSRRVTGELFF	TGTGCCAGCAGCTTTTTCAGTCGCAGGGTGACCGGGGAGCTGTTTTTT
-	TRBD2	TRBV2	TRBJ2-1	CASSARLAGVVYNEQFF	TGTGCCAGCAGCGCTAGACTAGCGGGAGTCGTCTACAATGAGCAGTTCTTC
-	-	TRBV5-1	TRBJ2-5	CASSLASFPQTQYF	TGCGCCAGCAGCTTGGCATCCTTCCCGCAGACCCAGTACTTC
-	-	TRBV5-1	TRBJ1-5	CASSATEVGQPQHF	TGCGCCAGCAGCGCCACAGAGGTAGGCCAGCCCCAGCATTTT
few	TRBD2	TRBV6-4	TRBJ2-1	CASSHRAAGGDEQFF	TGTGCCAGCAGTCATCGGGCGGCTGGGGGGGATGAGCAGTTCTTC